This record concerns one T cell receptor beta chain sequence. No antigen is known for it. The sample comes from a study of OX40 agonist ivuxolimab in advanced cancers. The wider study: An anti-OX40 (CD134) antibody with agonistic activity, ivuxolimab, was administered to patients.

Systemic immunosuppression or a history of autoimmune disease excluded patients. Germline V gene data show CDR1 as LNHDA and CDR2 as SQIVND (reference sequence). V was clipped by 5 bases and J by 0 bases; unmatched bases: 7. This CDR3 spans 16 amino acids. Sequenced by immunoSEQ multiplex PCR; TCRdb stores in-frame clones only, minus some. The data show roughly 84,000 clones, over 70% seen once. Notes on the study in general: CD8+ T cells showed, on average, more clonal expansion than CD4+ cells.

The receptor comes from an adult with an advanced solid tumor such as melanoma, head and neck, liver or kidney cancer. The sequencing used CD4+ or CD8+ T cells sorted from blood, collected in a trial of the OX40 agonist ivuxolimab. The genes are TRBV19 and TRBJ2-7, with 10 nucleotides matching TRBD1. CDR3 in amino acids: CASSPIRTGGSYEQYF. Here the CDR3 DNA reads TGTGCCAGTAGTCCAATCCGGACAGGGGGCTCCTACGAGCAGTACTTC. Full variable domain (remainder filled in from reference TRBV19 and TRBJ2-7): DGGITQSPKYLFRKEGQNVTLSCEQNLNHDAMYWYRQDPGQGLRLIYYSQIVNDFQKGDIAEGYSVSREKKESFPLTVTSAQKNPTAFYLCASSPIRTGGSYEQYFGPGTRLTVT.